These 21 T cell receptor beta chains were all obtained from the same sample, sequenced in a study of shared T cell receptors in the human thymus. The table came from immunoSEQ multiplex PCR; TCRdb's copy has only in-frame clones and leaves some out. The table shows 500,000 to 750,000 clones, with around nine tenths occurring only once. The same data also went into a second study, on human thymus T cells.

Sequenced input: thymocytes. Receptor source: a boy under two years old with a congenital heart defect.

V is TRBV5-6 and J is TRBJ1-5; D is perhaps TRBD1 (6 bases). The CDR3 runs 16 residues. From germline, CDR1 is SGHDT and CDR2 YYEEEE. The ends were cut back, 5 bases at V and 5 bases at J, with 20 bases in the middle. The CDR3 sequence: CASSLSRGGSDQPQHF. Here the CDR3 DNA reads TGTGCCAGCAGTTTAAGCCGAGGGGGTTCTGATCAGCCCCAGCATTTT.

The CDR3 region has the DNA TGTGCCAGCAGTTTATGTAGTCCGTTAGTGTCCGGCGGGCCCCAGCATTTT. It translates to CASSLCSPLVSGGPQHF. V is TRBV27 and J is TRBJ1-5; D not resolved. There are 17 residues in the CDR3. V was cut by 1 base and J by 9 bases, with 22 bases left in between. From germline, CDR1 is MNHEY and CDR2 SMNVEV (reference sequence).

This clone was counted a single time. The genes are TRBV4-1 and TRBJ2-2, with 8 bases lining up with TRBD2. CDR3 length equals 17 residues. J gave up 6 bases and V 4 bases, and 13 bases lay outside the gene matches. The V gene's germline CDR1 is MGHRA and CDR2 YSYEKL. CDR3 sequence: CASSPSELAGRAGELFF. The CDR3 bases are TGCGCCAGCAGCCCATCCGAATTAGCGGGACGGGCCGGGGAGCTGTTTTTT.

In this sample, this clone turned up once. This rearrangement joins TRBV5-1 to TRBJ2-1; TRBD2 matches at 8 bases. The CDR3 is made up of 19 amino acids. Germline CDR1 is SGHRS and CDR2 is YFSETQ. V was pared by 1 base and J by 2 bases, with 14 bases of the junction left unmatched. The CDR3 region has the DNA TGCGCCAGCAGCTTGCCTTTTGGGGGCGGGAGGCCCCCCTACAATGAGCAGTTCTTC. It encodes CASSLPFGGGRPPYNEQFF. Full variable domain (remainder filled in from reference TRBV5-1 and TRBJ2-1): KAGVTQTPRYLIKTRGQQVTLSCSPISGHRSVSWYQQTPGQGLQFLFEYFSETQRNKGNFPGRFSGRQFSNSRSEMNVSTLELGDSALYLCASSLPFGGGRPPYNEQFFGPGTRLTVL.

This chain links TRBV5-4 with TRBJ2-3, with TRBD2 matching over 10 bases. V shed 4 bases, J shed 4 bases, and the junction held 18 bases outside the gene matches. The CDR3 has 19 residues. Looked up from germline, CDR1 is SGHNT and CDR2 is YYREEE (reference sequence). CDR3 sequence (DNA): TGTGCCAGCAGCAGATTCGGGGACACCGGGACTAGCGACTCAGATACGCAGTATTTT. Its protein product is CASSRFGDTGTSDSDTQYF. The full variable domain, in which reference TRBV5-4 and TRBJ2-3 provide the parts outside the CDR3, is ETGVTQSPTHLIKTRGQQVTLRCSSQSGHNTVSWYQQALGQGPQFIFQYYREEENGRGNFPPRFSGLQFPNYSSELNVNALELDDSALYLCASSRFGDTGTSDSDTQYFGPGTRLTVL.

The gene calls are TRBV5-6 and TRBJ1-4, with 7 positions matching TRBD1. Germline V gene data show CDR1 as SGHDT and CDR2 as YYEEEE. V shed 4 bases and J 3 bases; nucleotides not matched to a gene: 9. The CDR3 extends over 16 amino acids. In DNA form, the CDR3 reads TGTGCCAGCAGCCGGGGTCTAGGGACAGCTAATGAAAAACTGTTTTTT. Protein: CASSRGLGTANEKLFF.

The chain couples TRBV4-1 to TRBJ2-7; the match to TRBD2 covers 16 bases. V was pared by 0 bases and J by 2 bases, with 7 bases of the junction left unmatched. CDR3 length: 19 residues. The V gene's germline CDR1 is MGHRA and CDR2 YSYEKL. In DNA form, the CDR3 reads TGCGCCAGCAGCCAAGACCCGGGACTAGCGGGAGGGGCCCCCTACGAGCAGTACTTC. This gives the protein CASSQDPGLAGGAPYEQYF.

The chain couples TRBV15 to TRBJ2-3; 7 positions match TRBD2. Trimming took 4 bases from V and 0 from J; bases not matched to a gene: 7. The CDR3 contains 16 residues. The germline V gene has CDR1 LNHNV and CDR2 YYDKDF (reference sequence). This CDR3 reads CATSTRLADSTDTQYF. The CDR3 nucleotides are TGTGCCACCAGCACGAGGCTAGCGGACAGCACAGATACGCAGTATTTT.

The DNA for the CDR3 is TGTGCCAGCTGGACAGCGCATAGCAATCAGCCCCAGCATTTT. Amino acid sequence: CASWTAHSNQPQHF. The rearrangement joins TRBV19 to TRBJ1-5; D perhaps matches TRBD1 (6 bases). This CDR3 has 14 residues. Trimming left V 9 bases short and J 0 bases short, with 12 bases between. CDR1 is LNHDA, CDR2 SQIVND, per germline (reference sequence).

The gene calls are TRBV29-1 and TRBJ1-5; 7 bases align to TRBD1. This CDR3 region has 17 residues. Germline V lookup: CDR1 SQVTM, CDR2 ANQGSEA. Germline trimming cut 5 bases from V and 1 base from J; bases unmatched to any gene: 14. The CDR3 region is CSVRETGTGTSNQPQHF. The CDR3 nucleotides are TGCAGCGTTAGGGAGACAGGGACCGGAACGAGCAATCAGCCCCAGCATTTT.

CDR3 nucleotide sequence: TGCGCCAGCAGCTCGACAGGGGAGGACTCCTACGAGCAGTACTTC. As protein: CASSSTGEDSYEQYF. The chain uses TRBV5-1 and TRBJ2-7; 8 bases map to TRBD1. The CDR3 is made up of 15 amino acids. The germline gives CDR1 SGHRS, CDR2 YFSETQ. V shed 3 bases, J shed 0 bases, and the junction held 5 bases outside the gene matches.

V gene TRBV4-1 combines with J gene TRBJ2-5, with TRBD1 matching over 9 bases. Germline loops: CDR1 MGHRA, CDR2 YSYEKL. This CDR3 comprises 15 residues. The trim removed 3 bases at V and 5 bases at J, leaving 7 bases unmatched. CDR3 in amino acids: CASSQGDRERETQYF. The CDR3 bases are TGCGCCAGCAGCCAGGGGGACAGGGAAAGGGAGACCCAGTACTTC.

The sample holds a few counts of this clone. This chain uses TRBV19 with TRBJ1-2; unclear D gene. Trimming took off 5 bases at V and 5 bases at J, with 9 bases between the two ends. Germline loops: CDR1 LNHDA, CDR2 SQIVND (reference sequence). The CDR3 is 12 amino acids. The CDR3, as DNA: TGTGCCAGTAGTTCGGGAGAGTATGGCTACACCTTC. Protein: CASSSGEYGYTF.

This chain links TRBV4-3 with TRBJ2-2, with D possibly matching TRBD2 (6 bases). This CDR3 spans 14 amino acids. The germline V gene has CDR1 LGHNA and CDR2 YSLEER. The V end lost 0 bases, the J end lost 6 bases, and 8 bases lay between the germline ends. In DNA form, the CDR3 reads TGCGCCAGCAGCCAAGAATGGGGGGCCGGGGAGCTGTTTTTT. This encodes CASSQEWGAGELFF.

The chain has TRBV10-3 and TRBJ2-1, with TRBD2 matching 8 bases. CDR3 length equals 15 residues. Germline V gives CDR1 ENHRY, CDR2 SYGVKD. V shed 0 bases, J shed 6 bases, and the junction held 4 bases outside the gene matches. The CDR3 sequence: CAISESAGVSNEQFF. CDR3 nucleotides: TGTGCCATCAGTGAGTCAGCGGGAGTGTCCAATGAGCAGTTCTTC.

This rearrangement joins TRBV28 to TRBJ2-1; 10 bases line up with TRBD2. CDR3 size: 14 residues. V dropped 10 bases and J dropped 2; count of bases not matched to a gene: 5. Looked up from germline, CDR1 is MDHEN and CDR2 is SYDVKM. CDR3 DNA sequence: TGTGCCACCTGGACTAGCGGTACCTACAATGAGCAGTTCTTC. It specifies CATWTSGTYNEQFF.

The V call is TRBV5-4, the J call TRBJ2-3, with 11 bases identical to TRBD2. CDR3 length: 16 amino acids. CDR1 and CDR2 from the germline V gene are SGHNT and YYREEE (reference sequence). Germline trimming cut 4 bases from V and 0 bases from J; bases unmatched to any gene: 4. CDR3 amino acids: CASSLWTSGSTDTQYF. The CDR3 DNA reads as TGTGCCAGCAGCCTGTGGACTAGCGGGAGCACAGATACGCAGTATTTT.

CDR3 in amino acids: CASGLVHPGGTWYGYTF. CDR3 DNA: TGTGCTAGTGGTTTGGTACACCCAGGGGGAACTTGGTATGGCTACACCTTC. The chain has TRBV12-5 and TRBJ1-2, with TRBD1 matching 7 bases. The trim removed 0 bases at V and 5 bases at J, leaving 12 bases unmatched. CDR1 LGHNT and CDR2 FRNRAP come from the germline V gene. The CDR3 covers 17 residues.

This clone showed up just once. The chain recombines TRBV11-3 with TRBJ1-5; the D gene is possibly TRBD1 (5 bases). The CDR3 consists of 13 residues. Germline V gene lookup returns CDR1 SGHNT and CDR2 YENEEA. V lost 5 bases to trimming and J lost 7 bases, with 12 bases between them. The CDR3 DNA reads as TGTGCCAGCAGCCGGGTCCCAGGGCAGCCCCAGCATTTT. Its translation is CASSRVPGQPQHF. The variable domain in full, completed from reference TRBV11-3 and TRBJ1-5, reads EAGVVQSPRYKIIEKKQPVAFWCNPISGHNTLYWYLQNLGQGPELLIRYENEEAVDDSQLPKDRFSAERLKGVDSTLKIQPAELGDSAVYLCASSRVPGQPQHFGDGTRLSIL.

The genes are TRBV19 and TRBJ2-3; TRBD1 matches 10 bases. Germline CDR1 and CDR2: LNHDA and SQIVND (reference sequence). The length of the CDR3 is 16 residues. V lost 7 bases and J lost 0; bases outside the gene matches: 7. CDR3 in amino acids: CASKVGDRGSTDTQYF. In nucleotides, the CDR3 is TGTGCCAGTAAGGTCGGGGACAGGGGCAGCACAGATACGCAGTATTTT. The full variable domain, rest sourced from reference TRBV19 and TRBJ2-3, is DGGITQSPKYLFRKEGQNVTLSCEQNLNHDAMYWYRQDPGQGLRLIYYSQIVNDFQKGDIAEGYSVSREKKESFPLTVTSAQKNPTAFYLCASKVGDRGSTDTQYFGPGTRLTVL.

This clone was seen only once. This chain connects TRBV2 to TRBJ2-7; D is perhaps TRBD2 (5 bases). V was clipped by 9 bases and J by 2 bases, with 20 bases between them. This CDR3 contains 15 residues. Germline assignment: CDR1 SNHLY and CDR2 FYNNEI. This CDR3 reads CASGDEGRRPYEQYF. The CDR3 DNA is TGTGCCAGTGGAGACGAGGGCAGGCGCCCCTACGAGCAGTACTTC.